The 24 T cell receptor beta chains below all came from one sample that was sequenced in a study of T cells after yellow fever vaccination. TCRdb used MiXCR to reprocess the 5' RACE reads, holding one entry per CDR3 protein. The sample lists 300,000 to 400,000 distinct CDR3 sequences; approximately 12% were seen once. The sample in question was CD4+ T cells sorted from PBMCs, obtained 15 days after the yellow fever booster vaccination. These receptors were obtained from a man aged 18 to 29 who received the YFV17D yellow fever vaccine.

This clonotype was seen a handful of times. This rearrangement joins TRBV18 to TRBJ2-4; unclear D gene. CDR1 is KGHSH and CDR2 is LQKENI in the germline V gene. This CDR3 has 15 amino acids. Deletions cut 0 bases from V and 0 bases from J, with 6 bases between. The CDR3 here is CASSPPGLAKNIQYF. CDR3 DNA sequence: TGTGCCAGCTCACCACCGGGTCTAGCCAAAAACATTCAGTACTTC.

The chain carries TRBV6-5 and TRBJ1-2, with no clear D. Germline V CDR1 and CDR2: MNHEY, SVGAGI. Trimming removed 6 bases from V and 8 bases from J, with 19 bases in between. This CDR3 spans 14 amino acids. CDR3 sequence: CASSTKVQKGGYTF. In nucleotides, the CDR3 is TGTGCCAGCAGCACGAAAGTTCAGAAGGGAGGCTACACCTTC.

This clonotype was observed many times. V gene TRBV29-1 combines with J gene TRBJ1-2; 9 bases map to TRBD1. The CDR3 covers 14 residues. Per germline, CDR1 SQVTM and CDR2 ANQGSEA. Trimming cost V 7 bases and J 6 bases; bases outside gene matches: 12. CDR3 region: CSAVPTGGSHGYTF. As DNA, the CDR3 is TGCAGCGCGGTACCAACAGGGGGCTCCCATGGCTACACCTTC.

V and J are TRBV6-2 or TRBV6-3 and TRBJ2-1; D not certain. From germline, CDR1 is MNHEY and CDR2 SVGEGT. CDR3 length: 14 residues. The V and J ends lost 10 bases and 0 bases respectively, with 13 bases between them. The chain's CDR3 is CATLVQSSYNEQFF. The CDR3 bases are TGTGCCACCTTAGTGCAAAGCTCCTACAATGAGCAGTTCTTC.

The V gene is TRBV4-2, the J gene TRBJ2-3, with 13 bases matching TRBD2. Losses at the gene ends were 1 base for V and 4 bases for J; bases not matched to a gene: 8. This CDR3 contains 18 residues. CDR1 and CDR2 from the germline V gene are LGHNA and YNFKEQ. CDR3 region: CASSQVLAGGLKADTQYF. DNA of the CDR3: TGTGCCAGCAGCCAAGTACTAGCGGGGGGGCTTAAGGCAGATACGCAGTATTTT.

This clonotype was observed at least ten times. This chain links TRBV7-2 with TRBJ1-5, with TRBD1 as a possible D gene (5 bases). The CDR3 is 15 amino acids. The V end was cut by 5 bases, the J end by 1 base, with 12 bases between. Per germline, CDR1 SGHTA and CDR2 FQGNSA. CDR3 sequence (DNA): TGTGCCAGCAGCGGGGGTGGCGGAAGCAATCAGCCCCAGCATTTT. Translation: CASSGGGGSNQPQHF.

The V call is TRBV4-2, the J call TRBJ1-5, with D maybe TRBD1 (6 bases). The ends were cut back, 0 bases at V and 1 base at J, with 10 bases in the middle. There are 16 residues in the CDR3. Looked up from germline, CDR1 is LGHNA and CDR2 is YNFKEQ. The CDR3 region has the DNA TGTGCCAGCAGCCAAGACCAGGGGCGGAGCAATCAGCCCCAGCATTTT. It is translated as CASSQDQGRSNQPQHF.

The table lists this clonotype with many counts. The chain uses TRBV6-1 and TRBJ2-5; D is uncertain. CDR3 length equals 12 residues. V was shortened by 1 base and J by 5 bases, with 5 bases between the two germline ends. Germline CDR1 is MNHNS and CDR2 is SASEGT. Here the CDR3 DNA reads TGTGCCAGCAGTGAAGTGGTGGAGACCCAGTACTTC. Translation gives CASSEVVETQYF.

In this sample, this clonotype turned up many times. J is TRBJ1-1 and V is TRBV4-3; a weak D match, TRBD1 (6 bases). The germline V gene has CDR1 LGHNA and CDR2 YSLEER. The CDR3 loop spans 13 amino acids. V lost 6 bases and J lost 0, with 8 bases in between. CDR3 DNA sequence: TGCGCCAGCAGGCGGACAGTGAACACTGAAGCTTTCTTT. It is translated as CASRRTVNTEAFF.

The table lists this clonotype with a few counts. The V call is TRBV12-3 or TRBV12-4, the J call TRBJ1-6; the D gene is possibly TRBD1 (6 bases). This CDR3 has 15 residues. Trimming stripped 7 bases from V and 8 bases from J, with 18 bases between. CDR3 in amino acids: CASKVILGGDSPLHF. The CDR3 DNA reads as TGTGCCAGCAAGGTCATACTAGGGGGGGATTCACCCCTCCACTTT.

This clonotype was found a few times. The CDR3 here is CASSPSMPGQGMINEQFF. CDR3 nucleotides: TGTGCCAGCTCACCGTCAATGCCGGGACAGGGGATGATCAATGAGCAGTTCTTC. The rearrangement links TRBV18 to TRBJ2-1, with 10 bases lining up with TRBD1. CDR1 is KGHSH and CDR2 is LQKENI in the germline V gene. After removal of 3 bases from V and 6 bases from J, the junction contained 14 bases not matched to a gene. The CDR3 spans 18 residues.

The sample holds a few counts of this clonotype. The chain combines TRBV3-1 with TRBJ2-7; 8 bases align to TRBD2. V shed 6 bases and J 6 bases; nucleotides not matched to a gene: 7. The CDR3 has 13 amino acids. The germline V gene has CDR1 LGHDT and CDR2 YNNKEL (reference sequence). The CDR3 region has the DNA TGTGCCAGCAGTCGGGGGGGCCTCGGCGAGCAGTACTTC. Amino acid sequence: CASSRGGLGEQYF.

This clonotype was detected only a few times. The V gene is TRBV29-1, the J gene TRBJ1-5; D possibly corresponds to TRBD1 (5 bases). Trimming left V 6 bases short and J 0 bases short, with 12 bases between. Per the germline V gene, CDR1 is SQVTM and CDR2 is ANQGSEA. The CDR3 runs 14 residues. CDR3 sequence reads: CSVGVGNSNQPQHF. For the CDR3, the DNA is TGCAGCGTGGGGGTAGGCAATAGCAATCAGCCCCAGCATTTT.

The chain joins TRBV9 to TRBJ1-1; D gene uncertain. Per germline, CDR1 SGDLS and CDR2 YYNGEE. V gave up 0 bases and J gave up 7 bases, with 7 bases separating them. CDR3 size: 12 residues. The DNA of the CDR3 is TGTGCCAGCAGCGTAGTCGGTAGTGAAGCTTTCTTT. Protein: CASSVVGSEAFF.

This clonotype was detected a few times. The chain employs TRBV6-2 or TRBV6-3 and TRBJ1-2; D is uncertain. The CDR3 runs to 14 residues. V was cut by 6 bases and J by 3 bases, with 14 bases left in between. Germline CDR1 MNHEY, CDR2 SVGEGT. The CDR3 here is CASRNPGSYYGYTF. The CDR3 region has the DNA TGTGCCAGCAGAAACCCAGGAAGTTACTATGGCTACACCTTC.

The CDR3: CASSFGTSGGIETQYF. CDR3 nucleotides: TGCGCCAGCAGCTTCGGGACTAGCGGGGGGATTGAGACCCAGTACTTC. The V and J genes are TRBV5-1 and TRBJ2-5, with TRBD2 matching over 15 bases. This CDR3 has 16 residues. CDR1 is SGHRS, CDR2 YFSETQ, per germline. The junction had 4 bases not matched to a gene; V was cut back by 2 bases and J by 5 bases.

The chain combines TRBV5-1 with TRBJ2-1; weak D call: TRBD2 (5 bases). V was trimmed by 0 bases and J by 8 bases, leaving 12 bases between them. The CDR3 consists of 14 residues. The germline gives CDR1 SGHRS, CDR2 YFSETQ. In nucleotides, the CDR3 is TGCGCCAGCAGCTTGGGGGCCACTAGAGATGAGCAGTTCTTC. It translates to CASSLGATRDEQFF.

The table lists this clonotype with many counts. The chain recombines TRBV18 with TRBJ1-1; D is perhaps TRBD1 (6 bases). The V gene's germline CDR1 is KGHSH and CDR2 LQKENI. The length of the CDR3 is 13 residues. Trimming removed 3 bases from V and 11 bases from J, with 16 bases in between. In nucleotides, the CDR3 is TGTGCCAGCTCACCCTCGGACAGCCGAGGGGCTTTCTTT. Its translation is CASSPSDSRGAFF.

This clonotype was detected only a few times. This chain links TRBV29-1 with TRBJ2-4; the D call may be TRBD1 or TRBD2 (6 bases each). CDR1 and CDR2 from the germline V gene are SQVTM and ANQGSEA. V was trimmed by 4 bases and J by 3 bases, leaving 16 bases between them. This CDR3 has 15 amino acids. DNA for the CDR3: TGCAGCGTTGGGGTGGCCAGGGGAGGCAAAAACATTCAGTACTTC. Protein product: CSVGVARGGKNIQYF.

This chain uses TRBV28 with TRBJ2-3; 9 nucleotides line up with TRBD2. The length of the CDR3 is 16 residues. V lost 4 bases, J lost 2 bases, and 7 bases stayed unmatched. Per germline, CDR1 MDHEN and CDR2 SYDVKM. The CDR3 protein is CASSSPASGVTDTQYF. CDR3 bases: TGTGCCAGCAGTTCCCCGGCTAGCGGGGTCACAGATACGCAGTATTTT.

In its sample, this clonotype was seen many times. The CDR3 loop is CASSQEATSGGRLDTQYF. CDR3 DNA: TGCGCCAGCAGCCAAGAGGCGACTAGCGGGGGGAGGCTAGATACGCAGTATTTT. The chain links TRBV4-3 to TRBJ2-3; 13 nucleotides match TRBD2. The CDR3 is 18 residues long. The germline CDR1 and CDR2 sequences are LGHNA and YSLEER. V lost 0 bases, J lost 5 bases, and 8 bases stayed unmatched.

The chain combines TRBV5-1 with TRBJ1-1; 9 nucleotides line up with TRBD1. Per germline, CDR1 SGHRS and CDR2 YFSETQ. The CDR3 extends over 14 amino acids. Unmatched junction bases numbered 3, after V lost 3 bases and J lost 3 bases. CDR3 residues: CASSSTGGDTEAFF. Here the CDR3 DNA reads TGCGCCAGCAGCTCGACAGGGGGGGACACTGAAGCTTTCTTT.

This clonotype was found a few times. V gene TRBV7-2 combines with J gene TRBJ1-1; unclear D gene. The germline V gene encodes CDR1 SGHTA and CDR2 FQGNSA. CDR3 length: 12 residues. V was trimmed by 1 base and J by 5 bases, leaving 5 bases between them. This chain's CDR3 is CASSLEWTEAFF. The CDR3, as DNA: TGTGCCAGCAGCTTAGAGTGGACTGAAGCTTTCTTT.

This chain connects TRBV2 to TRBJ1-1; TRBD1 is a possible D gene (5 bases). V lost 7 bases and J lost 7, with 13 bases in between. This CDR3 spans 12 amino acids. Germline values: CDR1 SNHLY, CDR2 FYNNEI. CDR3 amino acids: CASTWRGNEAFF. In DNA form, the CDR3 reads TGTGCCAGCACCTGGAGGGGAAATGAAGCTTTCTTT. Using reference TRBV2 and TRBJ1-1 for the parts outside the CDR3, the full variable domain is EPEVTQTPSHQVTQMGQEVILRCVPISNHLYFYWYRQILGQKVEFLVSFYNNEISEKSEIFDDQFSVERPDGSNFTLKIRSTKLEDSAMYFCASTWRGNEAFFGQGTRLTVV.